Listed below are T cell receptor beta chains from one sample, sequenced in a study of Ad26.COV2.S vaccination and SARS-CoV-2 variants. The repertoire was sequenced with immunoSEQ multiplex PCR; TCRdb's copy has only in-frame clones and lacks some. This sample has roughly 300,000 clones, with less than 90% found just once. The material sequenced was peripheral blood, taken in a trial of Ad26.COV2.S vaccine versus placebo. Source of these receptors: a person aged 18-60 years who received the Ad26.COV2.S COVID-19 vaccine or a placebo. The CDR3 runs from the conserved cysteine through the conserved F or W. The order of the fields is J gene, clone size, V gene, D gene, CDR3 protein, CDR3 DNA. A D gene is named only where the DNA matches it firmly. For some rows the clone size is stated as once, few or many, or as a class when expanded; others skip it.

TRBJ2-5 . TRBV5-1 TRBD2 CASSLGSGRAGETQYF TGCGCCAGCAGCTTGGGTAGCGGGAGGGCCGGAGAGACCCAGTACTTC
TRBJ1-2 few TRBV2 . CASREGDRNYGYTF TGTGCCAGCAGGGAAGGCGACCGAAACTATGGCTACACCTTC
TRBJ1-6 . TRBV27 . CASSFGTEVGSPLHF TGTGCCAGCAGTTTCGGTACAGAGGTCGGTTCACCCCTCCACTTT
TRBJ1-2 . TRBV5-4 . CASSFYSDGYTF TGTGCCAGCAGCTTCTACTCCGATGGCTACACCTTC
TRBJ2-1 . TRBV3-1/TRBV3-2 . CASSQTYAYNEQFF TGTGCCAGCAGCCAAACCTACGCATACAATGAGCAGTTCTTC
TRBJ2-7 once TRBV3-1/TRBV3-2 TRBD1 CASSRTGNLPYEQYF TGTGCCAGCAGTCGGACAGGAAACCTTCCCTACGAGCAGTACTTC
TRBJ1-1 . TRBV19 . CASIYTDYLRNTEAFF TGTGCCAGTATTTACACGGATTACCTTAGGAACACTGAAGCTTTCTTT
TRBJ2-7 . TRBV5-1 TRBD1 CASSLTGGNEQYF TGCGCCAGCAGCCTCACAGGGGGGAACGAGCAGTACTTC
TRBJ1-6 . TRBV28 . CASSRGGGSYNSPLHF TGTGCCAGCAGTCGCGGGGGCGGCTCCTATAATTCACCCCTCCACTTT
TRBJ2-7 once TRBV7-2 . CASSLSRGISYEQYF TGTGCCAGCAGCTTGAGTAGGGGGATCTCCTACGAGCAGTACTTC
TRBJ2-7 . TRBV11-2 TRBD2 CASSPSGRGSGEQYF TGTGCCAGCAGCCCTAGCGGGAGGGGGTCGGGGGAGCAGTACTTC
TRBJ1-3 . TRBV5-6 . CASKRGSGNTIYF TGTGCCAGCAAGAGGGGCTCTGGAAACACCATATATTTT
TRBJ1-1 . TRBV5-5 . CASRSWGGNRDQAFF TGTGCCAGCAGATCGTGGGGTGGTAACAGGGATCAAGCTTTCTTT
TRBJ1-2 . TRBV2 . CASRDPGGRTSYGYTF TGTGCCAGCAGGGACCCGGGGGGGAGAACTTCCTATGGCTACACCTTC
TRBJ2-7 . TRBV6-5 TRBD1 CASSRTGFGYEQYF TGTGCCAGCAGTCGGACAGGTTTTGGCTACGAGCAGTACTTC
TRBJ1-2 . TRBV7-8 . CASSLVQQGVYGYTF TGTGCCAGCAGCTTAGTCCAGCAAGGAGTATATGGCTACACCTTC
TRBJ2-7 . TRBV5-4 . CASSSGPGLHGVEQYF TGTGCCAGCAGCTCTGGGCCGGGACTCCACGGGGTCGAGCAGTACTTC
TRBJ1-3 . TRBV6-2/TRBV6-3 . CASSYSGSGNTIYF TGTGCCAGCAGTTACAGTGGCTCTGGAAACACCATATATTTT
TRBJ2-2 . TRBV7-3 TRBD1 CASSPTGTGITGELFF TGTGCCAGCAGCCCAACCGGGACAGGGATAACCGGGGAGCTGTTTTTT
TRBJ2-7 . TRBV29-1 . CSVRDYEQYF TGCAGCGTCCGAGACTACGAGCAGTACTTC
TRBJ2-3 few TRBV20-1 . CSASALAGNTDTQYF TGCAGTGCTAGTGCGCTGGCGGGGAATACAGATACGCAGTATTTT
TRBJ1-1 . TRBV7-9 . CASSFWGRESNTEAFF TGTGCCAGCAGCTTTTGGGGCAGGGAATCGAACACTGAAGCTTTCTTT
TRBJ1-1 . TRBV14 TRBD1 CASSYFEGAQGEAFF TGTGCCAGCAGCTACTTTGAGGGGGCGCAAGGTGAAGCTTTCTTT
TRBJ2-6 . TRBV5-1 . CASSPTVQSSGANVLTF TGCGCCAGCAGCCCGACCGTTCAGAGCTCTGGGGCCAACGTCCTGACTTTC
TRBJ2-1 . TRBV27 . CASSRPTGVSNEQFF TGTGCCAGCAGTCGCCCGACGGGAGTAAGCAATGAGCAGTTCTTC
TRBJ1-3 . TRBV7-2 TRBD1 CASSLDSGTVGNTIYF TGTGCCAGCAGCTTAGACTCCGGGACAGTAGGAAACACCATATATTTT
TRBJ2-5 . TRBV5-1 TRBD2 CASSLGGTSGRSPLETQYF TGCGCCAGCAGCTTGGGTGGGACTAGCGGGAGGTCACCCCTGGAGACCCAGTACTTC
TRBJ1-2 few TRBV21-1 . CASSRWTGSWGYTF TGTGCCAGCAGCCGTTGGACAGGATCCTGGGGCTACACCTTC
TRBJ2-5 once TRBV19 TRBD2 CASRGLGTSGDGTQYF TGTGCCAGTAGAGGGTTGGGGACTAGCGGAGATGGGACCCAGTACTTC
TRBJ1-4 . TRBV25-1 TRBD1 CASSVRQGGEKLFF TGTGCCAGCAGTGTCAGACAGGGAGGCGAAAAACTGTTTTTT
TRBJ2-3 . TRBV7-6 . CASSLAASPPDTQYF TGTGCCAGCAGCTTAGCGGCTAGCCCCCCGGATACGCAGTATTTT
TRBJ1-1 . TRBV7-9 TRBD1 CASSQRTGAMNTEAFF TGTGCCAGCAGCCAAAGGACAGGGGCGATGAACACTGAAGCTTTCTTT
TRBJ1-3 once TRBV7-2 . CASSLGRLSGNTIYF TGTGCCAGCAGCTTAGGCAGGCTCTCTGGAAACACCATATATTTT
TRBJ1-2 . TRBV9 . CASSVDPGLNYGYTF TGTGCCAGCAGCGTAGATCCAGGTCTTAACTATGGCTACACCTTC
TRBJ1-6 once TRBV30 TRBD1 CAWKIRDRENSPLHF TGTGCCTGGAAAATCCGGGACAGGGAAAATTCACCCCTCCACTTT
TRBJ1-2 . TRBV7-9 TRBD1 CASKSGTVDYGYTF TGTGCCAGCAAATCCGGGACAGTTGACTATGGCTACACCTTC
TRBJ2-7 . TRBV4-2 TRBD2 CASSQGTSGLEQYF TGTGCCAGCAGCCAAGGTACTAGCGGCCTGGAGCAGTACTTC
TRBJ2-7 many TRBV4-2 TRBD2 CASSQQRGGSYEQYF TGTGCCAGCAGCCAACAGCGGGGGGGCTCCTACGAGCAGTACTTC
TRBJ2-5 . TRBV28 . CASGQGGHREETQYF TGTGCCAGCGGACAAGGGGGGCACAGGGAAGAGACCCAGTACTTC
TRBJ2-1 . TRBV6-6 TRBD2 CASSYASGRSDEQFF TGTGCCAGCAGTTACGCTAGCGGGAGAAGCGATGAGCAGTTCTTC
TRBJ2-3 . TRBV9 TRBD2 CASSVLAGVKDTQYF TGTGCCAGCAGCGTGCTAGCGGGAGTTAAAGATACGCAGTATTTT
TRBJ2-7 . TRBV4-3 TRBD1 CASSRRTGGPYEQYF TGCGCCAGCAGCAGACGGACAGGGGGCCCCTACGAGCAGTACTTC
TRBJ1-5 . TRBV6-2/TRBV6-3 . CASSPAKGAGPMPQHF TGTGCCAGCAGTCCGGCGAAAGGGGCAGGGCCCATGCCCCAGCATTTT
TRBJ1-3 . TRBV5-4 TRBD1 CASSLVPGQGTTGNTIYF TGTGCCAGCAGCTTGGTCCCGGGACAGGGGACGACTGGAAACACCATATATTTT
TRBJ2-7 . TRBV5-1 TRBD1 CASSGGVGRGLYEQYF TGCGCCAGCAGCGGTGGCGTGGGCAGGGGGCTGTACGAGCAGTACTTC